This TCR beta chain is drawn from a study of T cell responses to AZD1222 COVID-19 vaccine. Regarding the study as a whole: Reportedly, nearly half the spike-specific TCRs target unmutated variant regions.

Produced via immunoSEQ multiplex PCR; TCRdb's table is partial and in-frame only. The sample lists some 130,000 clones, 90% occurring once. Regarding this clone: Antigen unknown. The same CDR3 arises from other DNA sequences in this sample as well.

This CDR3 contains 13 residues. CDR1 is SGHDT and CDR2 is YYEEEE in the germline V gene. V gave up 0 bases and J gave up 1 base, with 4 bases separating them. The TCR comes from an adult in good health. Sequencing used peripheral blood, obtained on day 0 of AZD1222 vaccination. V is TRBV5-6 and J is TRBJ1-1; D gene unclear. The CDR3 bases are TGTGCCAGCAGCTTGGGTAGGAACACTGAAGCTTTCTTT. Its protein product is CASSLGRNTEAFF.